What follows is one TCR beta chain and its context. Its antigen is not known. The junction differs from germline at one of its ends, possibly a read error. CDR1 SGHTA and CDR2 FQGTGA come from the germline V gene. The length of the CDR3 is 16 residues. The sample is drawn from a study of cytomegalovirus exposure and HLA in healthy donors. Study-level points and caveats: Specific recognition of CMV antigens was confirmed in vitro for a few chains (all CMV-associated). It emerged from a later analysis that several of the most significant clusters appeared to be linked to common viral pathogens.

This PCR relied on a set of 60 Vbeta primers and 13 Jbeta primers. Profiled with immunoSEQ multiplex PCR; TCRdb holds only in-frame clones, not every one. The sample contains about 150,000 clones, around three quarters of which appear only once. The specimen sequenced was PBMCs. The TCR was taken from a woman aged 50 to 65 in good health and CMV-seropositive. V gene TRBV7-3 combines with J gene TRBJ1-5; D is possibly TRBD1 (5 bases). The CDR3 protein is CSSSLPVNRKDQPQHF. CDR3 coding DNA: TGTTCCAGCAGCCTACCGGTCAACAGGAAGGATCAGCCCCAGCATTTT.